This is a list of T cell receptor beta chains from one sample in a study of Ad26.COV2.S vaccination and SARS-CoV-2 variants. Produced via immunoSEQ multiplex PCR; TCRdb's table is partial and in-frame only. This sample has roughly 380,000 clones, with more than 75% found just once. The sequencing used peripheral blood, collected in a trial of Ad26.COV2.S vaccine versus placebo. The receptors here all came from a person aged 18-60 years who received the Ad26.COV2.S COVID-19 vaccine or a placebo. Both conserved end residues are part of each CDR3. D genes are given only for firm matches. Where a row states a size, it is once, few, many or the class of an expanded clone; other rows omit it.

size,length,J,V,D,CDR3,DNA
NA,13,TRBJ2-7,TRBV12-3/TRBV12-4,NA,CASSLQSSGEQYF,TGTGCCAGCAGTTTGCAGTCGTCGGGCGAGCAGTACTTC
NA,16,TRBJ1-1,TRBV15,NA,CATSATGFTHNTEAFF,TGTGCCACCAGCGCAACAGGGTTTACCCATAACACTGAAGCTTTCTTT
NA,12,TRBJ2-7,TRBV12-3/TRBV12-4,NA,CASSFASYEQYF,TGTGCCAGCAGTTTCGCCTCCTACGAGCAGTACTTC
NA,14,TRBJ2-1,TRBV7-8,NA,CASSLERALNEQFF,TGTGCCAGCAGCTTAGAAAGGGCCTTGAATGAGCAGTTCTTC
NA,15,TRBJ1-6,TRBV2,TRBD1,CASSNWDRGYSPLHF,TGTGCCAGCAGTAATTGGGACAGGGGGTATTCACCCCTCCACTTT
NA,17,TRBJ1-6,TRBV27,NA,CASSGHLRPPYNSPLHF,TGTGCCAGCAGCGGCCACCTACGGCCCCCCTATAATTCACCCCTCCACTTT
NA,17,TRBJ2-7,TRBV4-1,NA,CASSQDAGRGELYEQYF,TGCGCCAGCAGCCAAGATGCCGGTAGGGGTGAACTTTACGAGCAGTACTTC
NA,9,TRBJ1-2,TRBV21-1,NA,CAGPRRYTF,TGTGCCGGACCACGGCGCTACACCTTC
NA,18,TRBJ2-3,TRBV4-3,TRBD2,CASSQDHPAGGVTDTQYF,TGCGCCAGCAGCCAAGATCACCCCGCGGGGGGAGTCACAGATACGCAGTATTTT
NA,15,TRBJ2-5,TRBV25-1,NA,CASSEARGTVETQYF,TGTGCCAGCAGTGAGGCACGCGGGACCGTAGAGACCCAGTACTTC
NA,13,TRBJ1-3,TRBV6-5,NA,CASRLDRRNTIYF,TGTGCCAGCAGGTTGGACAGAAGAAACACCATATATTTT
NA,16,TRBJ1-2,TRBV25-1,NA,CASSAGGGWGAGGYTF,TGTGCCAGCAGTGCTGGCGGGGGTTGGGGGGCAGGAGGCTACACCTTC
few,14,TRBJ1-1,TRBV7-2,NA,CASSLGRWNTEAFF,TGTGCCAGCAGCTTAGGCCGGTGGAACACTGAAGCTTTCTTT
NA,18,TRBJ1-1,TRBV21-1,NA,CASSGLHRTGIMNTEAFF,TGTGCCAGCAGCGGACTTCATAGAACCGGGATTATGAACACTGAAGCTTTCTTT
NA,13,TRBJ2-1,TRBV2,TRBD2,CARGLAGANEQFF,TGTGCCAGGGGACTAGCGGGGGCCAATGAGCAGTTCTTC
NA,16,TRBJ2-2,TRBV4-3,NA,CASSQDGWADTGELFF,TGCGCCAGCAGCCAAGATGGGTGGGCAGACACCGGGGAGCTGTTTTTT
NA,11,TRBJ1-1,TRBV5-6,NA,CASSVDTEAFF,TGTGCCAGCAGCGTTGACACTGAAGCTTTCTTT
NA,15,TRBJ2-6,TRBV6-2/TRBV6-3,NA,CASSPRGSGANVLTF,TGTGCCAGCAGTCCCCGAGGGTCTGGGGCCAACGTCCTGACTTTC
NA,15,TRBJ2-7,TRBV7-2,NA,CASSLSSADTYEQYF,TGTGCCAGCAGCTTATCGTCGGCGGATACCTACGAGCAGTACTTC
NA,18,TRBJ2-2,TRBV4-2,TRBD2,CASSQESGLAENTGELFF,TGTGCCAGCAGCCAAGAATCCGGACTAGCGGAGAACACCGGGGAGCTGTTTTTT
NA,13,TRBJ2-5,TRBV2,NA,CASSGLYQETQYF,TGTGCCAGCAGTGGGTTGTACCAAGAGACCCAGTACTTC
NA,14,TRBJ1-1,TRBV18,TRBD1,CASSQGQGGTEAFF,TGTGCCAGCTCACAAGGACAGGGTGGCACTGAAGCTTTCTTT
NA,15,TRBJ1-1,TRBV3-1/TRBV3-2,NA,CASSQEPGANTEAFF,TGTGCCAGCAGCCAAGAACCGGGGGCGAACACTGAAGCTTTCTTT
NA,14,TRBJ2-7,TRBV5-5,NA,CASSFVIGWNEQYF,TGTGCCAGCAGCTTTGTAATAGGTTGGAACGAGCAGTACTTC
NA,13,TRBJ2-3,TRBV19,NA,CASSITRADTQYF,TGTGCCAGTAGTATAACTAGGGCAGATACGCAGTATTTT
few,13,TRBJ2-2,TRBV6-2/TRBV6-3,NA,CASSYFGVRELFF,TGTGCCAGCAGTTACTTTGGGGTCCGGGAGCTGTTTTTT
few,14,TRBJ1-4,TRBV6-6,NA,CASSYRRTNEKLFF,TGTGCCAGCAGTTACCGCCGGACTAATGAAAAACTGTTTTTT
once,17,TRBJ2-3,TRBV28,TRBD1,CASRPGQGEVRSDTQYF,TGTGCCAGTCGCCCGGGACAGGGTGAGGTCAGGTCGGATACGCAGTATTTT
NA,14,TRBJ2-7,TRBV21-1,NA,CASSSRDRGYEQYF,TGTGCCAGCAGCAGCCGGGACAGGGGTTACGAGCAGTACTTC